This entry concerns a single T cell receptor beta chain. Its antigen is as yet unknown. This specimen comes from a study of monozygotic twins with inflammatory bowel disease. The CDR3 covers 13 residues. Germline V lookup: CDR1 DFQATT, CDR2 SNEGSKA (reference sequence). Study findings and constraints: Perhaps reflecting limited power, concordant and discordant twins did not differ in repertoire similarity. Patients with IBD had less TCRbeta diversity (inverse Simpson) than their healthy co-twins. Backing was not found for a single strong signal or clonotype associated with IBD.

Following a re-call of the 5' RACE reads, TCRdb has one entry per CDR3 protein and lacks DNA. The sample has more than 120,000 distinct CDR3 sequences; the top ten hold 2% to 2.5%. Specimen: blood. The chain couples TRBV20-1 to TRBJ2-1. The TCR originated in a human donor with ulcerative colitis or Crohn's disease, or a healthy co-twin of an affected twin (not recorded which). The chain's CDR3 is CSARRSSYNEQFF.